The present entry profiles one T cell receptor (beta chain) with its context. Sequencing was performed with immunoSEQ multiplex PCR; in TCRdb, only in-frame clones are kept and a portion is missing. The table shows over 90,000 clones, with roughly nine tenths occurring only once. CDR1 and CDR2 (germline): SGHTA, FQGTGA. The CDR3 loop spans 15 amino acids. V lost 0 bases to trimming and J lost 4 bases; unmatched junction nucleotides: 3. These data are taken from a study of control samples from healthy donors and cancer patients. The origin of this receptor is a woman under 30 in good health. The sample comprised blood. The rearrangement uses TRBV7-3 and TRBJ1-1, with TRBD1 matching 9 bases. The CDR3, as DNA: TGTGCCAGCAGCTTAACCTCACAGGGGGCCACTGAAGCTTTCTTT. It specifies CASSLTSQGATEAFF. The full variable domain, with the rest looked up from reference TRBV7-3 and TRBJ1-1, is GAGVSQTPSNKVTEKGKYVELRCDPISGHTALYWYRQSLGQGPEFLIYFQGTGAADDSGLPNDRFFAVRPEGSVSTLKIQRTERGDSAVYLCASSLTSQGATEAFFGQGTRLTVV.